These 24 T cell receptor beta chains were all obtained from the same sample, sequenced in a study of cytomegalovirus exposure and HLA in healthy donors. Primers: 60 Vbeta forward and 13 Jbeta reverse. Profiling relied on immunoSEQ multiplex PCR, and the TCRdb table lists in-frame clones only, not all of them. The table records about 160,000 clones, roughly 80% of them present only once. The sequenced sample consisted of PBMCs. The source is a man between 18 and 29 years old in good health and CMV-seropositive.

This sequence joins TRBV7-9 and TRBJ2-3; TRBD2 is a possible D gene (6 bases). The V gene lost 2 bases and the J gene lost 2 bases, with 11 bases spanning the gap. Germline loops: CDR1 SEHNR, CDR2 FQNEAQ (reference sequence). The CDR3 consists of 15 residues. The CDR3 protein is CASSLNSGTTDTQYF. The CDR3 DNA reads TGTGCCAGCAGCTTAAATAGCGGTACCACAGATACGCAGTATTTT. The variable domain in full, completed from reference TRBV7-9 and TRBJ2-3, reads DTGVSQNPRHKITKRGQNVTFRCDPISEHNRLYWYRQTLGQGPEFLTYFQNEAQLEKSRLLSDRFSAERPKGSFSTLEIQRTEQGDSAMYLCASSLNSGTTDTQYFGPGTRLTVL.

The V call is TRBV28, the J call TRBJ1-5; no clear D. Between the trimmed V and J ends, which lost 6 bases and 8 bases, there was a span of 17 bases. Per germline, CDR1 MDHEN and CDR2 SYDVKM. The CDR3 totals 14 residues. The CDR3 reads CASSLNEYSEPQHF. In DNA, the CDR3 is TGTGCCAGCAGCCTAAACGAATACAGTGAGCCCCAGCATTTT. Drawing the rest from reference TRBV28 and TRBJ1-5, the complete variable domain is DVKVTQSSRYLVKRTGEKVFLECVQDMDHENMFWYRQDPGLGLRLIYFSYDVKMKEKGDIPEGYSVSREKKERFSLILESASTNQTSMYLCASSLNEYSEPQHFGDGTRLSIL.

This chain joins TRBV7-8 and TRBJ1-1, with D maybe TRBD1 (5 bases). This CDR3 has 14 amino acids. Trimming took off 4 bases at V and 3 bases at J, with 12 bases between the two ends. Germline V gene sequence: CDR1 SGHVS, CDR2 FQNEAQ. The CDR3 here is CASSWMDTDTEAFF. The CDR3 DNA reads as TGTGCCAGCAGCTGGATGGACACTGACACTGAAGCTTTCTTT.

This clone turned up a few times. The chain joins TRBV5-4 to TRBJ1-1; possible D gene TRBD1, 5 bases. V shed 5 bases and J shed 0 bases, with 11 bases lying between them. CDR1 and CDR2 from the germline V gene are SGHNT and YYREEE (reference sequence). The CDR3 spans 14 residues. The CDR3 protein is CASREGAVNTEAFF. The DNA of the CDR3 is TGTGCCAGCAGGGAAGGGGCGGTGAACACTGAAGCTTTCTTT.

As concerns this clone: The same CDR3 also results from other DNA sequences found in this sample. CDR3 DNA sequence: TGTGCCAGCAGCCCCAACCCCAAAACGGGACACCACATGAACACTGAAGCTTTCTTT. This translates into CASSPNPKTGHHMNTEAFF. J is TRBJ1-1 and V is TRBV7-9, with a weak D call TRBD1 (6 bases). V was clipped by 5 bases and J by 0 bases, with 25 bases between them. The CDR3 is 19 amino acids. Per the germline V gene, CDR1 is SEHNR and CDR2 is FQNEAQ (reference sequence).

The V gene is TRBV6-5, the J gene TRBJ1-2; D possibly corresponds to TRBD1 (6 bases). The CDR3 covers 15 residues. Per germline, CDR1 MNHEY and CDR2 SVGAGI. Trimming removed 4 bases from V and 4 bases from J, with 16 bases in between. Written as DNA, the CDR3 is TGTGCCAGCAGTTCTTCTCAGACAGGAACCTATGGCTACACCTTC. Its protein is CASSSSQTGTYGYTF.

The chain combines TRBV9 with TRBJ1-2, with TRBD1 matching over 9 bases. The CDR3 is 12 residues long. In germline, CDR1 is SGDLS, CDR2 YYNGEE. After removal of 2 bases from V and 8 bases from J, the junction contained 1 base not matched to a gene. The CDR3 region is CASSVDRGGYTF. The CDR3 DNA sequence: TGTGCCAGCAGCGTGGACAGGGGCGGCTACACCTTC.

This clone was found a few times. This rearrangement joins TRBV11-2 to TRBJ2-7, with D perhaps TRBD1 (5 bases). CDR3 size: 15 residues. CDR1 SGHAT and CDR2 FQNNGV come from the germline V gene. Trimming pared 1 base from V and 5 bases from J, leaving 15 bases between. CDR3 coding DNA: TGTGCCAGCAGCTTAGTCCAGGGCAGAGAGAACGAGCAGTACTTC. Translated, it gives CASSLVQGRENEQYF. The variable domain in full, completed from reference TRBV11-2 and TRBJ2-7, reads EAGVAQSPRYKIIEKRQSVAFWCNPISGHATLYWYQQILGQGPKLLIQFQNNGVVDDSQLPKDRFSAERLKGVDSTLKIQPAKLEDSAVYLCASSLVQGRENEQYFGPGTRLTVT.

V usage is TRBV15 and J usage is TRBJ1-1, with D possibly TRBD1 on 5 matching bases. The CDR3 consists of 14 residues. In germline, CDR1 is LNHNV, CDR2 YYDKDF (reference sequence). Between the trimmed V and J ends, which lost 1 base and 3 bases, there was a span of 9 bases. CDR3 sequence (DNA): TGTGCCACCAGCAGAGGGGGGGGGTACACTGAAGCTTTCTTT. Its protein product is CATSRGGGYTEAFF.

The chain uses TRBV30 and TRBJ1-6, with D perhaps TRBD1 (5 bases). Germline values: CDR1 GTSNPN, CDR2 SVGIG (reference sequence). The CDR3 is made up of 14 amino acids. Trimming stripped 0 bases from V and 4 bases from J, with 7 bases between. The CDR3 here is CAWSVDSYNSPLHF. As DNA, the CDR3 is TGTGCCTGGAGTGTAGACAGTTATAATTCACCCCTCCACTTT.

V usage is TRBV28 and J usage is TRBJ2-3; 7 bases match TRBD2. With 0 bases clipped from V and 6 bases from J, the junction kept 0 bases outside the gene matches. Germline CDR1 MDHEN, CDR2 SYDVKM. The CDR3 loop spans 13 amino acids. CDR3 DNA sequence: TGTGCCAGCAGTTTATGGGGGGGGGATACGCAGTATTTT. It specifies CASSLWGGDTQYF.

The rearrangement joins TRBV7-9 to TRBJ2-1, with 9 bases identical to TRBD1. The CDR3 is 14 residues long. Per germline, CDR1 SEHNR and CDR2 FQNEAQ (reference sequence). J was trimmed by 6 bases and V by 10 bases; bases with no gene match: 10. The CDR3: CATPGQGNPNEQFF. CDR3 nucleotides: TGTGCCACCCCGGGACAGGGAAACCCCAATGAGCAGTTCTTC.

The V call is TRBV7-9, the J call TRBJ2-1; perhaps TRBD1 as D (6 bases). V was cut by 3 bases and J by 5 bases, with 14 bases left in between. Germline values: CDR1 SEHNR, CDR2 FQNEAQ (reference sequence). The CDR3 consists of 15 residues. The CDR3 nucleotides read TGTGCCAGCAGCTTTCGGCCAGGGGCCCACAATGAGCAGTTCTTC. Protein: CASSFRPGAHNEQFF. The whole variable domain, filled in from reference TRBV7-9 and TRBJ2-1, reads DTGVSQNPRHKITKRGQNVTFRCDPISEHNRLYWYRQTLGQGPEFLTYFQNEAQLEKSRLLSDRFSAERPKGSFSTLEIQRTEQGDSAMYLCASSFRPGAHNEQFFGPGTRLTVL.

This chain connects TRBV6-1 to TRBJ1-1; no firm D call. Per germline, CDR1 MNHNS and CDR2 SASEGT. Trimming shortened V by 9 bases and J by 4 bases, and 15 bases separated the two germline ends. CDR3 length: 13 residues. This chain's CDR3 is CARLLPSSTEAFF. CDR3 DNA sequence: TGTGCCAGACTCCTCCCCTCTAGCACTGAAGCTTTCTTT.

This chain uses TRBV10-3 with TRBJ1-4; D is undetermined. Trimming removed 0 bases from V and 1 base from J, with 9 bases in between. This CDR3 has 16 residues. In germline, CDR1 is ENHRY, CDR2 SYGVKD. CDR3 protein: CAISESMGVTNEKLFF. The CDR3 nucleotides are TGTGCCATCAGTGAGTCGATGGGAGTAACTAATGAAAAACTGTTTTTT.

Only one count was recorded for this clone. The chain is built from TRBV18 and TRBJ2-1; 12 bases are a match to TRBD2. The CDR3 totals 14 residues. Germline trimming cut 5 bases from V and 6 bases from J; bases unmatched to any gene: 2. CDR1 and CDR2 from the germline V gene are KGHSH and LQKENI. CDR3 in DNA: TGTGCCAGCTCAGGGACTAGCGGGCTCAATGAGCAGTTCTTC. This translates into CASSGTSGLNEQFF.

With regard to this clone: Relative to the germline gene, one junction end is altered; a read error may explain this. This sequence joins TRBV7-7 and TRBJ2-5; D not resolved. The CDR3 spans 14 residues. Germline CDR1 reads SSHAT; CDR2 reads FNYEAQ (reference sequence). CDR3 protein: CASSLTPAEETQYF. The DNA for the CDR3 is TGTGCTAGCAGCTTAACCCCTGCCGAGGAGACCCAGTACTTC. Complete variable domain (other parts from reference TRBV7-7 and TRBJ2-5): GAGVSQSPRYKVTKRGQDVTLRCDPISSHATLYWYQQALGQGPEFLTYFNYEAQPDKSGLPSDRFSAERPEGSISTLTIQRTEQRDSAMYRCASSLTPAEETQYFGPGTRLLVL.

This clone is a singleton in its sample. The chain carries TRBV4-1 and TRBJ2-5, with D tentatively TRBD1 (6 bases). Trimming pared 4 bases from V and 2 bases from J, leaving 8 bases between. Germline V CDR1 and CDR2: MGHRA, YSYEKL. CDR3 length: 13 residues. DNA of the CDR3: TGCGCCAGCAGCCTAGGACAGCAAGAGACCCAGTACTTC. This gives the protein CASSLGQQETQYF.

The rearrangement joins TRBV4-2 to TRBJ2-2; D might be TRBD1 (6 bases). With 0 bases removed from V and 13 bases from J, the gap between germline ends came to 12 bases. Germline V CDR1 and CDR2: LGHNA, YNFKEQ. The CDR3 spans 13 residues. The CDR3 nucleotides are TGTGCCAGCAGCCAAGAAGGGGTCAGGGGGCTGTTTTTT. Protein: CASSQEGVRGLFF.

The chain is built from TRBV6-5 and TRBJ2-7, with TRBD1 matching over 10 bases. The V and J ends lost 6 bases and 2 bases, in that order; junction bases with no gene match: 7. The V gene's germline CDR1 is MNHEY and CDR2 SVGAGI. The CDR3 runs 15 residues. CDR3 in DNA: TGTGCCAGCAGCCCCGGGACAGGGGCTACCTACGAGCAGTACTTC. Amino acids: CASSPGTGATYEQYF.

In this sample, this clone turned up once. The chain combines TRBV6-5 with TRBJ2-5; 11 nucleotides match TRBD2. The CDR3 spans 14 residues. The germline V gene encodes CDR1 MNHEY and CDR2 SVGAGI. Trimming removed 8 bases from V and 5 bases from J; junction bases left unmatched: 7. CDR3 sequence (DNA): TGTGCCAGCTCACCACTAGCGGGGGTTGAGACCCAGTACTTC. This sequence encodes CASSPLAGVETQYF.

The chain joins TRBV18 to TRBJ2-2; no reliable D call. V was trimmed by 3 bases and J by 5 bases, leaving 7 bases between them. Germline lookup yields CDR1 KGHSH and CDR2 LQKENI. This CDR3 spans 13 amino acids. The CDR3, as DNA: TGTGCCAGCTCACCTACCCGGACCGGGGAGCTGTTTTTT. Its protein product is CASSPTRTGELFF.

The CDR3 nucleotides read TGTGCCAGCAGTGATCCCAGGGCCGGAAACACCATATATTTT. This gives the protein CASSDPRAGNTIYF. The V call is TRBV6-1, the J call TRBJ1-3, with D possibly being TRBD1 (5 bases). Trimming stripped 3 bases from V and 4 bases from J, with 10 bases between. The CDR3 covers 14 residues. Germline V CDR1 and CDR2: MNHNS, SASEGT.

This chain links TRBV11-3 with TRBJ2-2; 9 bases are a match to TRBD2. Germline CDR1 reads SGHNT; CDR2 reads YENEEA. This CDR3 comprises 14 residues. V lost 8 bases and J lost 6; bases outside the gene matches: 7. DNA of the CDR3: TGTGCCAGCCGTCTACAGCGGGAGGCCGGGGAGCTGTTTTTT. It codes for CASRLQREAGELFF.